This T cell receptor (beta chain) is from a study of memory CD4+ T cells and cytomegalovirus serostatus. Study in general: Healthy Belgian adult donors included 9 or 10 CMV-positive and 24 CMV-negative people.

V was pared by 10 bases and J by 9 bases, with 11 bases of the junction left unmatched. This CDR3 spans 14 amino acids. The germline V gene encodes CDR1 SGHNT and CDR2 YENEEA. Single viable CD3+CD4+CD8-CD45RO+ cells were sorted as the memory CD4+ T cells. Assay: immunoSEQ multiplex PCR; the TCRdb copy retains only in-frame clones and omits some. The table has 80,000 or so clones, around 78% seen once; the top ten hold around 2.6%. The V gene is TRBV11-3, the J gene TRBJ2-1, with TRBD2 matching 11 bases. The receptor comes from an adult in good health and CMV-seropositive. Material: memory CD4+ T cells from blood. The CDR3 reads CATHSGRGRSEQFF. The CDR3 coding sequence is TGTGCCACCCATAGCGGGAGGGGAAGAAGTGAGCAGTTCTTC.